These 20 T cell receptor beta chains were all obtained from the same sample, sequenced in a study of blood T cell repertoires in COVID-19. Measured with immunoSEQ multiplex PCR; TCRdb has only the in-frame clones, and not every one. The sample has about 140,000 clones, around 89% seen once. Specimen: peripheral blood. All receptors come from an elderly woman with acute or convalescent COVID-19.

The CDR3 protein is CASSFAGNTEAFF. The CDR3 DNA follows: TGTGCCAGCAGCTTCGCGGGGAACACTGAAGCTTTCTTT. The rearrangement joins TRBV5-8 to TRBJ1-1; D is uncertain. Trimming stripped 2 bases from V and 1 base from J, with 6 bases between. CDR3 size: 13 residues. CDR1 and CDR2 (germline): SGHTS, YDEGEE.

This clone was observed a single time. The chain recombines TRBV12-3 or TRBV12-4 with TRBJ1-2; the D is unclear. The V end was cut by 0 bases, the J end by 8 bases, with 10 bases between. The CDR3 loop spans 13 amino acids. The CDR3 is CASSLAPGLGYTF. CDR3 coding DNA: TGTGCCAGCAGTTTAGCGCCCGGGTTGGGCTACACCTTC.

This clone appeared once. The chain is built from TRBV6-5 and TRBJ2-7; 10 positions agree with TRBD2. After removal of 5 bases from V and 7 bases from J, the junction contained 11 bases not matched to a gene. The germline CDR1 and CDR2 sequences are MNHEY and SVGAGI. The CDR3 is 15 residues long. CDR3 nucleotide sequence: TGTGCCAGCAGTACGCCGTCTAGCGGGGGAGGAGAGCAGTACTTC. Amino acid sequence: CASSTPSSGGGEQYF.

CDR3 residues: CASSQAGGLGYGYTF. For the CDR3, the DNA is TGTGCCAGCAGCCAAGCCGGGGGTCTCGGCTATGGCTACACCTTC. The chain recombines TRBV3-1 (or the pseudogene TRBV3-2) with TRBJ1-2; perhaps TRBD1 as D (5 bases). The CDR3 consists of 15 residues. V lost 1 base, J lost 4 bases, and 13 bases lay in between. Germline CDR1 and CDR2: LGHDT and YNNKEL (reference sequence).

This clone occurred once. The gene calls are TRBV5-4 and TRBJ2-5, with 7 bases fitting TRBD1. The V and J ends lost 3 bases and 5 bases, in that order; junction bases with no gene match: 13. The length of the CDR3 is 16 residues. The germline CDR1 and CDR2 sequences are SGHNT and YYREEE (reference sequence). As DNA, the CDR3 is TGTGCCAGCAGCTCGAAAGGGGGCGCGATCCGGGAGACCCAGTACTTC. It yields the protein CASSSKGGAIRETQYF.

CDR3: CASSLGPGNQPQHF. The CDR3 DNA is TGTGCCAGCAGCTTAGGGCCAGGTAATCAGCCCCAGCATTTT. This chain links TRBV7-3 with TRBJ1-5; D is unclear. The CDR3 loop spans 14 amino acids. Trimming left V 2 bases short and J 4 bases short, with 9 bases between. Per the germline V gene, CDR1 is SGHTA and CDR2 is FQGTGA.

The V gene is TRBV9, the J gene TRBJ1-2; possibly TRBD1 for D (5 bases). Germline loops: CDR1 SGDLS, CDR2 YYNGEE. V lost 3 bases and J 2 bases, leaving 8 bases between the germline ends. The CDR3 consists of 13 residues. CDR3: CASSGQPNYGYTF. The CDR3 DNA follows: TGTGCCAGCAGCGGACAGCCGAACTATGGCTACACCTTC.

In its sample, this clone was seen once. This chain uses TRBV6-1 with TRBJ1-5, with 10 bases matching TRBD1. There are 14 residues in the CDR3. V lost 3 bases to trimming and J lost 7 bases; unmatched junction nucleotides: 3. Germline CDR1 is MNHNS and CDR2 is SASEGT. The CDR3 coding sequence is TGTGCCAGCAGTGAGGGACAGGGGAGGCAGCCCCAGCATTTT. Its protein product is CASSEGQGRQPQHF.

The chain combines TRBV6-1 with TRBJ1-2; tentatively, D is TRBD1 (5 bases). Germline loops: CDR1 MNHNS, CDR2 SASEGT. The CDR3 is 16 residues long. V shed 1 base and J shed 0 bases, with 12 bases lying between them. CDR3 loop: CASSEGMRGANYGYTF. CDR3 coding DNA: TGTGCCAGCAGTGAAGGGATGCGGGGGGCTAACTATGGCTACACCTTC.

With regard to this clone: Additional DNA sequences in this sample encode the identical CDR3. The CDR3 DNA reads as TGCAGCGTCTGGGACAACAATGAGCAGTTCTTC. Protein product: CSVWDNNEQFF. The V gene is TRBV29-1, the J gene TRBJ2-1; weak D call: TRBD1 (6 bases). Germline assignment: CDR1 SQVTM and CDR2 ANQGSEA. V was cut by 6 bases and J by 5 bases, with 8 bases left in between. This CDR3 is built from 11 residues.

The chain recombines TRBV6-6 with TRBJ1-2, with unresolved D. Trimming took 6 bases from V and 3 from J, leaving 11 bases between them. From germline, CDR1 is MNHNY and CDR2 SVGAGI (reference sequence). The CDR3 consists of 13 residues. The DNA of the CDR3 is TGTGCCAGCAGCGTGTTAAGCGACTATGGCTACACCTTC. As protein: CASSVLSDYGYTF.

The CDR3 sequence is CASSPTTGDTGELFF. As DNA, the CDR3 is TGCGCCAGCAGCCCAACGACAGGGGACACCGGGGAGCTGTTTTTT. The rearrangement links TRBV5-1 to TRBJ2-2; the match to TRBD1 covers 8 bases. Looked up from germline, CDR1 is SGHRS and CDR2 is YFSETQ. The CDR3 is 15 residues long. J lost 3 bases, V lost 4 bases, and 5 bases had no gene match.

The chain is built from TRBV5-1 and TRBJ2-3; a weak D match, TRBD2 (5 bases). The V gene's germline CDR1 is SGHRS and CDR2 YFSETQ. The length of the CDR3 is 15 residues. Trimming took 2 bases from V and 0 from J, leaving 10 bases between them. The CDR3 DNA reads as TGCGCCAGCAGCTTCTCGGGGAGCAGCACAGATACGCAGTATTTT. Translation: CASSFSGSSTDTQYF. Full variable domain (rest looked up from reference TRBV5-1 and TRBJ2-3): KAGVTQTPRYLIKTRGQQVTLSCSPISGHRSVSWYQQTPGQGLQFLFEYFSETQRNKGNFPGRFSGRQFSNSRSEMNVSTLELGDSALYLCASSFSGSSTDTQYFGPGTRLTVL.

DNA for the CDR3: TGTGCCAGCAGCTCACGGACAGGAGCTGGTGAAGAGACCCAGTACTTC. This sequence encodes CASSSRTGAGEETQYF. The chain couples TRBV11-3 to TRBJ2-5; the match to TRBD1 covers 7 bases. The V gene's germline CDR1 is SGHNT and CDR2 YENEEA. The CDR3 sequence is 16 residues long. J gave up 3 bases and V 4 bases, and 11 bases lay outside the gene matches.

This clone occurred once. V and J are TRBV7-8 and TRBJ2-5; D uncertain. Germline V CDR1 and CDR2: SGHVS, FQNEAQ. The CDR3 spans 15 residues. Trimming shortened V by 1 base and J by 2 bases, and 11 bases separated the two germline ends. The CDR3 region has the DNA TGTGCCAGCAGCTTAGACCCTAACAGACAAGAGACCCAGTACTTC. Protein: CASSLDPNRQETQYF.

The chain has TRBV15 and TRBJ2-5, with 7 bases aligning to TRBD2. The CDR3 totals 15 residues. Germline lookup yields CDR1 LNHNV and CDR2 YYDKDF (reference sequence). The J segment lost 4 bases and the V segment lost 3 bases, leaving 8 bases of the junction unmatched. The CDR3 DNA follows: TGTGCCACCAGCAGGGGCGGGGGTTTTACAGAGACCCAGTACTTC. This codes for CATSRGGGFTETQYF.

This clone was seen once. The chain joins TRBV19 to TRBJ1-4; 11 bases line up with TRBD1. The CDR3 is 16 amino acids. V was pared by 4 bases and J by 2 bases, with 3 bases of the junction left unmatched. Germline-derived CDR1 and CDR2 are LNHDA and SQIVND (reference sequence). This chain's CDR3 is CASSRTGGLTNEKLFF. The CDR3 coding sequence is TGTGCCAGTAGTAGGACAGGGGGCCTTACTAATGAAAAACTGTTTTTT.

The chain uses TRBV6-1 and TRBJ1-6, with 7 bases lining up with TRBD1. V was clipped by 4 bases and J by 6 bases; unmatched bases: 9. The length of the CDR3 is 16 residues. In germline, CDR1 is MNHNS, CDR2 SASEGT. CDR3 region: CASSVRQGGINSPLHF. In DNA form, the CDR3 reads TGTGCCAGCAGTGTGCGACAGGGCGGGATTAATTCACCCCTCCACTTT.

This sequence joins TRBV29-1 and TRBJ2-5; TRBD1 is a possible D gene (6 bases). V was clipped by 6 bases and J by 5 bases, with 13 bases between them. Germline lookup yields CDR1 SQVTM and CDR2 ANQGSEA. The CDR3 extends over 12 amino acids. This CDR3 is CSVHRVGETQYF. The CDR3 DNA follows: TGCAGCGTGCACAGGGTCGGGGAGACCCAGTACTTC.

The CDR3 nucleotides are TGTGCCAGCAGCCCCGAGTATGTAGGGGGCCAAGAGACCCAGTACTTC. Amino acid sequence: CASSPEYVGGQETQYF. This chain uses TRBV3-1 (or the pseudogene TRBV3-2) with TRBJ2-5; D perhaps matches TRBD1 (6 bases). This CDR3 is built from 16 residues. CDR1 and CDR2 from the germline V gene are LGHDT and YNNKEL (reference sequence). Trimming removed 4 bases at V and 1 base at J, with 16 bases between.